The entry below describes one TCR beta chain. This sample is drawn from a study of blood T cell repertoires in COVID-19. Background on the study: The United States, Italy and Spain were the sources of the acute and convalescent COVID-19 samples. PBMCs, B-cell-depleted T cells, or T cells were the source of the cDNA or gDNA that made up the material.

Germline assignment: CDR1 SGDLS and CDR2 YYNGEE. The CDR3 is 16 residues long. V shed 4 bases, J shed 7 bases, and the junction held 12 bases outside the gene matches. Original handling: Nucleated cell number was recorded as an estimate derived from reference gene primer amplification. Libraries were prepared by immunoSEQ multiplex PCR; TCRdb keeps only in-frame clonotypes and omits some of them. Clone size and the V and J calls come from that table; the DNA yielded D and trimming. The table includes around 100,000 clones, around 85% detected once. Sequenced material: peripheral blood. The sequence derives from a woman aged 60-70 years with COVID-19, enrolled during active disease. V gene TRBV9 combines with J gene TRBJ2-2; 8 nucleotides align to TRBD1. The CDR3 DNA reads TGTGCCAGCAGCCCCCAATTACAGGGGGACAGCGGGGAGCTGTTTTTT. Its translation: CASSPQLQGDSGELFF.